These 23 T cell receptor beta chains were sequenced from one sample in a study of response to subunit inactivated influenza vaccine. TCRdb analysed the RT-PCR reads with MiXCR anew, one entry per CDR3 protein. This sample has 500,000 to 550,000 distinct CDR3 sequences, with around 7.9% found just once. Here the sequenced sample was PBMCs from blood, taken roughly 24 months after vaccination. The source of these receptors is a man aged 50 to 69 who received an inactivated influenza vaccine.

V usage is TRBV12-3 or TRBV12-4 and J usage is TRBJ2-7; 7 bases match TRBD1. V was clipped by 7 bases and J by 6 bases; unmatched bases: 12. The CDR3 consists of 14 residues. CDR3 DNA sequence: TGTGCCAGCACCTCGACAGGGAGAAATTCCGAGCAGTACTTC. This gives the protein CASTSTGRNSEQYF.

This clonotype appeared a few times. This rearrangement joins TRBV6-2 or TRBV6-3 to TRBJ2-5; D is unclear. The ends were cut back, 6 bases at V and 1 base at J, with 9 bases in the middle. The length of the CDR3 is 13 residues. Germline values: CDR1 MNHEY, CDR2 SVGEGT. The DNA of the CDR3 is TGTGCCAGCAGGAAAAACTTCCAAGAGACCCAGTACTTC. Protein sequence: CASRKNFQETQYF.

The gene calls are TRBV12-3 or TRBV12-4 and TRBJ2-6; D unclear. The CDR3 consists of 14 residues. V lost 8 bases and J 0 bases, leaving 8 bases between the germline ends. CDR3 in amino acids: CASASLSGANVLTF. CDR3 bases: TGTGCCAGCGCTAGTCTCTCTGGGGCCAACGTCCTGACTTTC.

This clonotype was observed a handful of times. CDR3 sequence: CASSPRESGGSRAHTDTQYF. In DNA form, the CDR3 reads TGCGCCAGCAGTCCCCGCGAGTCAGGGGGCAGCAGGGCACACACAGATACGCAGTATTTT. The J gene is TRBJ2-3, the V gene TRBV5-1; 8 nucleotides line up with TRBD1. The CDR3 runs to 20 residues. Unmatched junction bases numbered 22, after V lost 5 bases and J lost 2 bases. Germline V CDR1 and CDR2: SGHRS, YFSETQ.

The chain links TRBV4-2 to TRBJ2-3; 7 bases are shared with TRBD2. J gave up 1 base and V 4 bases, and 8 bases lay outside the gene matches. CDR1 is LGHNA, CDR2 YNFKEQ, per germline. The CDR3 length is 16 residues. CDR3 sequence: CASSRDFRGGTDTQYF. In nucleotides, the CDR3 is TGTGCCAGCAGCCGAGATTTCCGGGGGGGCACAGATACGCAGTATTTT.

This clonotype was seen ten or more times. This chain connects TRBV7-2 to TRBJ1-3, with D hard to call. The V and J ends lost 5 bases and 5 bases respectively, with 10 bases between them. The CDR3 runs 13 residues. The germline V gene encodes CDR1 SGHTA and CDR2 FQGNSA. The CDR3 sequence is CASSRMTRNTIYF. CDR3 nucleotide sequence: TGTGCCAGCAGCCGAATGACTAGAAACACCATATATTTT.

The chain couples TRBV5-6 to TRBJ1-2; 7 bases agree with TRBD1. CDR1 is SGHDT and CDR2 is YYEEEE in the germline V gene. V lost 4 bases, J lost 4 bases, and 7 bases stayed unmatched. The CDR3 totals 14 residues. CDR3 nucleotides: TGTGCCAGCAGCCCGACAGGGAGATTCTATGGCTACACCTTC. Translating it yields CASSPTGRFYGYTF.

The table lists this clonotype with many counts. This sequence joins TRBV20-1 and TRBJ2-1; D might be TRBD2 (5 bases). V lost 0 bases to trimming and J lost 2 bases, with 11 bases between them. The CDR3 contains 15 residues. The germline CDR1 and CDR2 sequences are DFQATT and SNEGSKA (reference sequence). DNA of the CDR3: TGCAGTGCTAGAGAGGAACTAGTCACCTACAATGAGCAGTTCTTC. It yields the protein CSAREELVTYNEQFF.

The gene calls are TRBV19 and TRBJ2-7, with 9 bases fitting TRBD1. The V gene end was trimmed by 5 bases and the J gene end by 6 bases; junction bases not matched to a gene: 11. The CDR3 contains 15 residues. Germline V gene data show CDR1 as LNHDA and CDR2 as SQIVND (reference sequence). DNA of the CDR3: TGTGCCAGTAGTCTCCACAGGGGGCTTGATCTCGAGCAGTACTTC. This encodes CASSLHRGLDLEQYF.

This clonotype turned up a few times. The V and J genes are TRBV28 and TRBJ2-7; 11 bases are shared with TRBD2. The germline V gene encodes CDR1 MDHEN and CDR2 SYDVKM. The ends lost 6 bases at V and 5 bases at J; junction bases unmatched: 6. The CDR3 has 14 amino acids. The CDR3 protein is CASSLTSGKNEQYF. The CDR3 DNA reads as TGTGCCAGCAGCCTGACTAGCGGGAAGAACGAGCAGTACTTC.

The chain has TRBV6-5 and TRBJ1-2; D not resolved. CDR1 and CDR2 from the germline V gene are MNHEY and SVGAGI. The CDR3 covers 14 residues. The V and J ends lost 0 bases and 13 bases respectively, with 18 bases between them. DNA for the CDR3: TGTGCCAGCAGTTACTCGTTACAGCCTAGAACAAGCACCTTC. Translated, it gives CASSYSLQPRTSTF.

This clonotype was seen a few times. The J gene is TRBJ1-1, the V gene TRBV30; D gene uncertain. Germline lookup yields CDR1 GTSNPN and CDR2 SVGIG (reference sequence). Trimming removed 3 bases from V and 5 bases from J, with 7 bases in between. CDR3 size: 11 residues. The CDR3 spells CAWRGRTEAFF. Written as DNA, the CDR3 is TGTGCCTGGAGAGGAAGGACTGAAGCTTTCTTT.

This clonotype was observed a handful of times. V usage is TRBV2 and J usage is TRBJ2-1; the match to TRBD2 covers 8 bases. In germline, CDR1 is SNHLY, CDR2 FYNNEI. J lost 0 bases, V lost 9 bases, and 16 bases had no gene match. The CDR3 is made up of 18 amino acids. This chain's CDR3 is CASVGASGPPSSYNEQFF. The CDR3, as DNA: TGTGCCAGTGTTGGGGCTAGCGGGCCACCGAGCTCCTACAATGAGCAGTTCTTC.

This clonotype came up many times. This chain connects TRBV3-1 to TRBJ2-7; 8 bases are shared with TRBD1. Germline V gives CDR1 LGHDT, CDR2 YNNKEL (reference sequence). After removal of 1 base from V and 3 bases from J, the junction contained 8 bases not matched to a gene. The CDR3 runs to 16 residues. The CDR3 here is CASSQVGGTGDYEQYF. The CDR3 DNA is TGTGCCAGCAGCCAAGTAGGGGGGACAGGCGACTACGAGCAGTACTTC.

This chain connects TRBV7-2 to TRBJ2-1, with a tentative D call TRBD1 (6 bases). The germline CDR1 and CDR2 sequences are SGHTA and FQGNSA. This CDR3 region has 12 residues. Trimming stripped 3 bases from V and 10 bases from J, with 10 bases between. CDR3 bases: TGTGCCAGCAGCTTCAGACAGGTAGAGCAGTTCTTC. Its translation is CASSFRQVEQFF.

This clonotype was counted only a few times. The gene calls are TRBV7-6 and TRBJ1-1, with 7 bases lining up with TRBD1. The CDR3 consists of 18 residues. Germline CDR1 reads SGHVS; CDR2 reads FNYEAQ. J gave up 6 bases and V 0 bases, and 16 bases lay outside the gene matches. The CDR3 DNA follows: TGTGCCAGCAGCTTAGCCAGAACAGAAGACAGGGCTAGCGCTGAAGCTTTCTTT. This gives the protein CASSLARTEDRASAEAFF.

This chain joins TRBV5-1 and TRBJ2-4; no reliable D call. CDR1 and CDR2 from the germline V gene are SGHRS and YFSETQ. CDR3 length: 16 amino acids. Trimming left V 4 bases short and J 0 bases short, with 14 bases between. The CDR3 loop is CASSPEPGPAKNIQYF. For the CDR3, the DNA is TGCGCCAGCAGCCCGGAGCCCGGGCCAGCCAAAAACATTCAGTACTTC.

This clonotype was seen a few times. In DNA, the CDR3 is TGTGCCAGTAAAGGATTAAACAGGCGCATGAACACTGAAGCTTTCTTT. The encoded protein is CASKGLNRRMNTEAFF. The V gene is TRBV28, the J gene TRBJ1-1; TRBD1 might be the D (5 bases). The length of the CDR3 is 16 residues. Germline CDR1 is MDHEN and CDR2 is SYDVKM. V was clipped by 9 bases and J by 0 bases, with 20 bases between them.

This clonotype occurred many times. V gene TRBV5-1 combines with J gene TRBJ2-5, with D possibly TRBD1 on 5 matching bases. From germline, CDR1 is SGHRS and CDR2 YFSETQ. With 3 bases removed from V and 2 bases from J, the gap between germline ends came to 17 bases. There are 16 residues in the CDR3. As DNA, the CDR3 is TGCGCCAGCAGCTGGGGCAGGGCCCTCAGGCAAGAGACCCAGTACTTC. This gives the protein CASSWGRALRQETQYF.

In the case of this clonotype: A much larger clone is a single base away; this may be a read error. The final CDR3 position lacks the conserved phenylalanine or tryptophan, pointing to a likely read error. V usage is TRBV29-1 and J usage is TRBJ2-3; 8 bases map to TRBD2. The CDR3 spans 13 residues. Germline CDR1 is SQVTM and CDR2 is ANQGSEA. V trimming: 6 bases; J trimming: 2 bases; junction bases outside the gene matches: 4. The DNA of the CDR3 is TGCAGCGTATTTAGCGGGGACACAGATACGCAGTATTTG. It encodes CSVFSGDTDTQYL.

The V and J genes are TRBV7-2 and TRBJ2-1; D may be TRBD1 or TRBD2 (5 bases each). V lost 5 bases, J lost 7 bases, and 18 bases lay in between. In germline, CDR1 is SGHTA, CDR2 FQGNSA. CDR3 length: 15 residues. CDR3 in amino acids: CASSPRGGTGNEQFF. CDR3 nucleotides: TGTGCCAGCAGCCCCCGGGGCGGCACGGGAAATGAGCAGTTCTTC. The variable domain in full, with the rest retrieved from reference TRBV7-2 and TRBJ2-1, is GAGVSQSPSNKVTEKGKDVELRCDPISGHTALYWYRQSLGQGLEFLIYFQGNSAPDKSGLPSDRFSAERTGGSVSTLTIQRTQQEDSAVYLCASSPRGGTGNEQFFGPGTRLTVL.

This clonotype was counted ten times or more. The rearrangement joins TRBV19 to TRBJ2-2; 9 bases are a match to TRBD2. CDR3 length: 16 amino acids. The J segment lost 6 bases and the V segment lost 6 bases, leaving 11 bases of the junction unmatched. Germline V CDR1 and CDR2: LNHDA, SQIVND (reference sequence). CDR3: CASRSHSGSFSGELFF. In DNA, the CDR3 is TGTGCCAGTAGATCCCATAGCGGGAGTTTCTCCGGGGAGCTGTTTTTT.

This clonotype was picked up a small number of times. This rearrangement joins TRBV20-1 to TRBJ2-7; D tentatively fits TRBD1 or TRBD2 (5 bases each). Trimming shortened V by 3 bases and J by 0 bases, and 15 bases separated the two germline ends. The CDR3 is 15 amino acids. CDR1 DFQATT and CDR2 SNEGSKA come from the germline V gene (reference sequence). The CDR3 loop reads CSARTAARSSYEQYF. The CDR3 DNA follows: TGCAGTGCTAGGACAGCGGCCCGTAGCTCCTACGAGCAGTACTTC.